One sample yielded the 18 T cell receptor beta chains listed below, sequenced in a study of blood T cell repertoires in COVID-19. The method was immunoSEQ multiplex PCR; TCRdb's version includes in-frame clones alone and lacks a portion of them. The data contain about 310,000 clones, over 75% of them seen just once; the ten biggest clones take up 1%. Sample: peripheral blood. These TCRs come from a man aged 50 to 59 with active or convalescent COVID-19.

The chain has TRBV3-1 (or the pseudogene TRBV3-2) and TRBJ1-2; D is unresolved. CDR3 size: 14 residues. V was shortened by 2 bases and J by 8 bases, with 15 bases between the two germline ends. Germline loops: CDR1 LGHDT, CDR2 YNNKEL (reference sequence). CDR3 DNA: TGTGCCAGCAGCCAACAAACGGTCGGGGTCGGCTACACCTTC. This gives the protein CASSQQTVGVGYTF.

This clone was seen only a few times. DNA for the CDR3: TGTGCCAGTAGTGCTCACAGGGGTGAAGCTTTCTTT. Residues: CASSAHRGEAFF. V and J are TRBV19 and TRBJ1-1; 7 bases align to TRBD1. Germline CDR1 and CDR2: LNHDA and SQIVND (reference sequence). The CDR3 covers 12 residues. V shed 5 bases and J 7 bases; nucleotides not matched to a gene: 4.

J is TRBJ1-5 and V is TRBV19; tentative D call: TRBD1 (5 bases). Looked up from germline, CDR1 is LNHDA and CDR2 is SQIVND (reference sequence). Trimming removed 3 bases from V and 7 bases from J, with 13 bases in between. The CDR3 spans 14 residues. The CDR3 region is CASSIGREGQPQHF. CDR3 bases: TGTGCCAGTAGTATCGGCAGGGAAGGCCAGCCCCAGCATTTT.

The chain recombines TRBV5-6 with TRBJ1-2; TRBD1 might be the D (5 bases). The CDR3 is 12 amino acids. Trimming took 4 bases from V and 6 from J, leaving 10 bases between them. Per the germline V gene, CDR1 is SGHDT and CDR2 is YYEEEE. The CDR3 reads CASSADSHGYTF. The CDR3 bases are TGTGCCAGCAGCGCCGACAGCCATGGCTACACCTTC.

This rearrangement joins TRBV21-1 to TRBJ1-4. TRBV21-1 is annotated as a pseudogene. The CDR3 spans 18 residues. This CDR3 reads CASSPKGGENATNEKLFF. For the CDR3, the DNA is TGTGCCAGCAGCCCGAAGGGGGGGGAAAATGCAACTAATGAAAAACTGTTTTTT.

The chain uses TRBV18 and TRBJ2-1; 13 positions agree with TRBD2. The J segment lost 6 bases and the V segment lost 3 bases, leaving 8 bases of the junction unmatched. The CDR3 has 17 residues. CDR1 KGHSH and CDR2 LQKENI come from the germline V gene. CDR3 loop: CASSPSLAGGPGNEQFF. CDR3 DNA sequence: TGTGCCAGCTCACCTTCACTAGCGGGGGGGCCGGGCAATGAGCAGTTCTTC. Complete variable domain (other parts from reference TRBV18 and TRBJ2-1): NAGVMQNPRHLVRRRGQEARLRCSPMKGHSHVYWYRQLPEEGLKFMVYLQKENIIDESGMPKERFSAEFPKEGPSILRIQQVVRGDSAAYFCASSPSLAGGPGNEQFFGPGTRLTVL.

This clone came up a few times. This chain joins TRBV30 and TRBJ1-4; possibly TRBD1 for D (5 bases). Germline V gene sequence: CDR1 GTSNPN, CDR2 SVGIG (reference sequence). The V and J ends lost 1 base and 6 bases respectively, with 12 bases between them. The length of the CDR3 is 14 residues. This chain's CDR3 is CAWSDSGTDEKLFF. The CDR3 DNA reads TGTGCCTGGAGTGATTCTGGGACTGATGAAAAACTGTTTTTT.

The V and J genes are TRBV3-1 (or the pseudogene TRBV3-2) and TRBJ1-5, with TRBD1 as a possible D gene (6 bases). V lost 0 bases, J lost 5 bases, and 11 bases lay in between. The CDR3 is 15 amino acids. CDR1 is LGHDT and CDR2 is YNNKEL in the germline V gene (reference sequence). The CDR3 region has the DNA TGTGCCAGCAGCCAAGACCCCAGGGGAGATCAGCCCCAGCATTTT. Translated: CASSQDPRGDQPQHF.

The chain couples TRBV24-1 to TRBJ2-3, with TRBD1 identical over 9 bases. Trimming removed 3 bases from V and 6 bases from J; junction bases left unmatched: 12. This CDR3 contains 17 residues. The germline V gene has CDR1 KGHDR and CDR2 SFDVKD. The CDR3 bases are TGTGCCACCAGTGATCCGGGACAGGGCAGAACCGTGGATACGCAGTATTTT. This gives the protein CATSDPGQGRTVDTQYF.

This clone was recorded once. The CDR3: CASSLEDPGRDSSYEQYF. The CDR3 bases are TGTGCCAGCAGCTTAGAAGATCCAGGGCGGGACTCCTCCTACGAGCAGTACTTC. This sequence joins TRBV7-8 and TRBJ2-7; weak D call: TRBD2 (6 bases). Trimming removed 1 base at V and 0 bases at J, with 19 bases between. The CDR3 spans 18 residues. Germline loops: CDR1 SGHVS, CDR2 FQNEAQ.

The CDR3 nucleotides are TGTGCCAGCAGCGTACCACCCAAGACAGGGCAAGAGACCCAGTACTTC. Protein sequence: CASSVPPKTGQETQYF. The chain carries TRBV5-4 and TRBJ2-5; 7 positions agree with TRBD1. The length of the CDR3 is 16 residues. V was pared by 4 bases and J by 2 bases, with 11 bases of the junction left unmatched. Germline values: CDR1 SGHNT, CDR2 YYREEE (reference sequence).

The CDR3, as DNA: TGTGCCAGCAGTTTCCCTACCTCCGGTCAGGGGGCTCGATACGAGCAGTACTTC. Its protein product is CASSFPTSGQGARYEQYF. The rearrangement joins TRBV28 to TRBJ2-7; TRBD1 matches at 8 bases. In germline, CDR1 is MDHEN, CDR2 SYDVKM. V shed 3 bases and J 4 bases; nucleotides not matched to a gene: 17. This CDR3 spans 18 amino acids.

This clone was recorded only once. The chain uses TRBV28 and TRBJ1-1; 10 bases map to TRBD1. This CDR3 is built from 14 residues. After removal of 5 bases from V and 11 bases from J, the junction contained 11 bases not matched to a gene. CDR1 is MDHEN, CDR2 SYDVKM, per germline. CDR3 protein: CASSGRDRGFQAFF. The CDR3 DNA follows: TGTGCCAGCAGTGGCCGGGACAGGGGATTTCAGGCTTTCTTT.

The chain uses TRBV3-1 (or the pseudogene TRBV3-2) and TRBJ1-2; TRBD1 matches at 7 bases. The V and J ends lost 3 bases and 2 bases, in that order; junction bases with no gene match: 9. Germline V gene lookup returns CDR1 LGHDT and CDR2 YNNKEL (reference sequence). The length of the CDR3 is 16 residues. Here the CDR3 reads CASSHSRGHLNYGYTF. CDR3 DNA sequence: TGTGCCAGCAGCCATTCAAGGGGGCACTTAAACTATGGCTACACCTTC.

This clone was picked up a small number of times. The chain combines TRBV5-1 with TRBJ1-1; weak D call: TRBD1 (5 bases). Germline lookup yields CDR1 SGHRS and CDR2 YFSETQ. This CDR3 region has 13 residues. Between the trimmed V and J ends, which lost 7 bases and 4 bases, there was a span of 14 bases. CDR3 loop: CASRSGSVTEAFF. As DNA, the CDR3 is TGCGCCAGCCGCTCAGGGTCGGTCACTGAAGCTTTCTTT.

J is TRBJ1-5 and V is TRBV6-2 or TRBV6-3; D unclear. Germline V gives CDR1 MNHEY, CDR2 SVGEGT. Between the trimmed V and J ends, which lost 7 bases and 2 bases, there was a span of 15 bases. This CDR3 has 15 residues. CDR3 nucleotide sequence: TGTGCCAGCACCCCGTACGGGGTTGGCAATCAGCCCCAGCATTTT. Protein product: CASTPYGVGNQPQHF.

This chain links TRBV6-5 with TRBJ1-5; 7 nucleotides align to TRBD1. Looked up from germline, CDR1 is MNHEY and CDR2 is SVGAGI. Trimming took 5 bases from V and 1 from J; bases not matched to a gene: 5. This CDR3 is built from 15 residues. This chain's CDR3 is CASSTTGRSNQPQHF. In nucleotides, the CDR3 is TGTGCCAGCAGTACGACAGGGAGAAGCAATCAGCCCCAGCATTTT.

V and J are TRBV19 and TRBJ1-1; D gene uncertain. V shed 7 bases and J shed 1 base, with 10 bases lying between them. Germline CDR1 is LNHDA and CDR2 is SQIVND (reference sequence). The CDR3 runs 13 residues. This chain's CDR3 is CASILRRNTEAFF. The CDR3 DNA follows: TGTGCCAGTATCCTGAGGAGGAACACTGAAGCTTTCTTT.